Listed here are 9 T cell receptor beta chains from one sample, sequenced in a study of cytomegalovirus exposure and HLA in healthy donors. Researchers ran the PCR with 60 Vbeta and 13 Jbeta primers. Assay: immunoSEQ multiplex PCR; the TCRdb copy retains only in-frame clones and omits some. The sample includes about 190,000 clones, over 9.5% seen only once; the top ten take approximately 7.8%. Sample: PBMCs. Receptors originate from a man between 50 and 59 years old in good health and CMV-seropositive.

V gene TRBV25-1 combines with J gene TRBJ1-5; D ambiguous. Germline-derived CDR1 and CDR2 are MGHDK and SYGVNS. Trimming shortened V by 1 base and J by 11 bases, and 12 bases separated the two germline ends. This CDR3 comprises 13 residues. In DNA, the CDR3 is TGTGCCAGCAGTGAATGGCCCACGGGGACCCAGCATTTT. Translated: CASSEWPTGTQHF. The full variable domain, completed using reference TRBV25-1 and TRBJ1-5, is EADIYQTPRYLVIGTGKKITLECSQTMGHDKMYWYQQDPGMELHLIHYSYGVNSTEKGDLSSESTVSRIRTEHFPLTLESARPSHTSQYLCASSEWPTGTQHFGDGTRLSIL.

The chain combines TRBV28 with TRBJ1-5, with no clear D. V dropped 6 bases and J dropped 11 bases, with 14 bases sitting between them. The CDR3 extends over 12 amino acids. Per the germline V gene, CDR1 is MDHEN and CDR2 is SYDVKM. CDR3 in amino acids: CASSTPPSTQHF. For the CDR3, the DNA is TGTGCCAGCAGCACTCCCCCCTCGACCCAGCATTTT.

The chain carries TRBV5-1 and TRBJ2-5; tentatively, D is TRBD1 (6 bases). Trimming pared 0 bases from V and 1 base from J, leaving 19 bases between. Germline assignment: CDR1 SGHRS and CDR2 YFSETQ. The CDR3 contains 18 residues. The CDR3 loop is CASSLAGLTGQTQETQYF. The CDR3 bases are TGCGCCAGCAGCTTGGCCGGCCTCACGGGACAAACCCAAGAGACCCAGTACTTC.

V is TRBV5-5 and J is TRBJ1-2; no clear D. Deletions cut 2 bases from V and 0 bases from J, with 11 bases between. The germline gives CDR1 SGHKS, CDR2 YYEKEE (reference sequence). The CDR3 contains 15 residues. CDR3 sequence (DNA): TGTGCCAGCAGCTTTTCGACACTTGCTAACTATGGCTACACCTTC. Protein product: CASSFSTLANYGYTF.

This clone was counted a few times. The V call is TRBV5-1, the J call TRBJ1-5, with 8 positions matching TRBD1. From germline, CDR1 is SGHRS and CDR2 YFSETQ. The V segment lost 0 bases and the J segment 2 bases; nucleotides outside the gene matches: 1. The CDR3 sequence is 15 residues long. For the CDR3, the DNA is TGCGCCAGCAGCTTGGAGACAGGGGGCAATCAGCCCCAGCATTTT. This sequence encodes CASSLETGGNQPQHF.

The chain has TRBV2 and TRBJ2-3; perhaps TRBD2 as D (6 bases). This CDR3 region has 14 residues. Trimming removed 6 bases from V and 4 bases from J, with 14 bases in between. Germline V gene data show CDR1 as SNHLY and CDR2 as FYNNEI. The CDR3 DNA sequence: TGTGCCAGCAGGGACTCGGGAGCCTCAGATACGCAGTATTTT. Translating it yields CASRDSGASDTQYF.

In this sample, this clone turned up a few times. This rearrangement joins TRBV4-2 to TRBJ1-4; D not resolved. V dropped 1 base and J dropped 11 bases, with 11 bases sitting between them. The CDR3 contains 13 residues. Germline CDR1 and CDR2: LGHNA and YNFKEQ. Here the CDR3 DNA reads TGTGCCAGCAGCCAAGTCGCGGAGCCGAAACTGTTTTTT. Its translation is CASSQVAEPKLFF.

This clone showed up just a few times. This sequence joins TRBV29-1 and TRBJ1-2; a possible D gene is TRBD1 (6 bases). Deletions cut 2 bases from V and 5 bases from J, with 9 bases between. The CDR3 extends over 12 amino acids. The V gene's germline CDR1 is SQVTM and CDR2 ANQGSEA. The CDR3 coding sequence is TGCAGCGTTGAACGAACAGGGTATGGCTACACCTTC. Its translation is CSVERTGYGYTF. The complete variable domain, with remaining parts taken from reference TRBV29-1 and TRBJ1-2, reads SAVISQKPSRDICQRGTSLTIQCQVDSQVTMMFWYRQQPGQSLTLIATANQGSEATYESGFVIDKFPISRPNLTFSTLTVSNMSPEDSSIYLCSVERTGYGYTFGSGTRLTVV.

This clone was observed a few times. V is TRBV5-4 and J is TRBJ2-1; the match to TRBD2 covers 12 bases. Germline V gene lookup returns CDR1 SGHNT and CDR2 YYREEE (reference sequence). There are 15 residues in the CDR3. V shed 0 bases and J 8 bases; nucleotides not matched to a gene: 3. The CDR3 loop is CASSLGLAGGHEQFF. DNA for the CDR3: TGTGCCAGCAGCTTGGGGCTAGCGGGGGGGCATGAGCAGTTCTTC.